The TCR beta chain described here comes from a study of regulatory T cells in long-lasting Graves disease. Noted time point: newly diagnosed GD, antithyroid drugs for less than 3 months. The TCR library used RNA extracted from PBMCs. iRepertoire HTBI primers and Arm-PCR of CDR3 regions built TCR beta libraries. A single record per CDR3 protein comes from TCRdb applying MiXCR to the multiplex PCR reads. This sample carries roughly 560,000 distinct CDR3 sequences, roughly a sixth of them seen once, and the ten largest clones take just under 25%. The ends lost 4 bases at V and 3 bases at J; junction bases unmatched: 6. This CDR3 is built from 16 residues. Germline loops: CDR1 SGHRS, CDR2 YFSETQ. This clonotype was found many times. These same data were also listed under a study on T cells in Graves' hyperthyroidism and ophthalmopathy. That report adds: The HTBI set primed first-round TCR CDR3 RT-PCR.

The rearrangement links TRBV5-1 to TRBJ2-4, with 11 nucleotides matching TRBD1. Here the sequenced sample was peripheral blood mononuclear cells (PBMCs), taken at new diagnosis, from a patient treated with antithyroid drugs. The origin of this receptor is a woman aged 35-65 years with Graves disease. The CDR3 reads CASSTRTGGGKNIQYF. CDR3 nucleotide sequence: TGCGCCAGCAGCACAAGGACAGGGGGCGGCAAAAACATTCAGTACTTC.